Shown below are 8 T cell receptor beta chains from a single sample sequenced in a study of T cells in Graves' hyperthyroidism and ophthalmopathy. There were TCR beta CDR3 regions amplified from RNA transcripts. First-round RT-PCR of the TCR CDR3 relied on the HTBI primer set. A single record per CDR3 protein comes from TCRdb applying MiXCR to the multiplex PCR reads. The table lists roughly 750,000 distinct CDR3 sequences, less than 20% of them singletons. Sample: blood. These receptor sequences come from a man aged 18 to 29 with Graves' hyperthyroidism.

This clonotype has only a few counts. The chain recombines TRBV10-3 with TRBJ2-1, with D uncertain. Trimming removed 6 bases from V and 0 bases from J, with 12 bases in between. The CDR3 is made up of 15 amino acids. Germline CDR1 reads ENHRY; CDR2 reads SYGVKD. In DNA, the CDR3 is TGTGCCATCAGATCACTTGGGTTCTCCTACAATGAGCAGTTCTTC. Protein: CAIRSLGFSYNEQFF.

The V gene is TRBV5-1, the J gene TRBJ1-5; 8 bases align to TRBD1. This CDR3 has 14 residues. The V segment lost 4 bases and the J segment 5 bases; nucleotides outside the gene matches: 5. Germline CDR1 reads SGHRS; CDR2 reads YFSETQ. CDR3 DNA sequence: TGCGCCAGCAGCACCGGGACAGGTGATCAGCCCCAGCATTTT. It is translated as CASSTGTGDQPQHF.

This clonotype was found a few times. The J gene is TRBJ1-1, the V gene TRBV2; no reliable D call. The V and J ends lost 4 bases and 4 bases respectively, with 7 bases between them. Germline CDR1 and CDR2: SNHLY and FYNNEI. There are 12 residues in the CDR3. The CDR3 DNA sequence: TGTGCCAGCAGTGTGGGAGTCACTGAAGCTTTCTTT. It translates to CASSVGVTEAFF.

Here the CDR3 reads CASSQGTGGSSEQYF. The CDR3 nucleotides are TGTGCCAGCAGTCAGGGGACAGGGGGCTCGTCCGAGCAGTACTTC. J is TRBJ2-7 and V is TRBV6-5; TRBD1 agrees at 12 bases. This CDR3 is built from 15 residues. The V gene's germline CDR1 is MNHEY and CDR2 SVGAGI. V trimming: 5 bases; J trimming: 6 bases; junction bases outside the gene matches: 8.

At least ten counts were recorded for this clonotype. The V and J genes are TRBV6-1 and TRBJ2-7, with D perhaps TRBD2 (6 bases). CDR3 length: 13 residues. Per the germline V gene, CDR1 is MNHNS and CDR2 is SASEGT. V lost 2 bases and J lost 2, with 7 bases in between. The DNA for the CDR3 is TGTGCCAGCAGTGAATCGGGGGCCTACGAGCAGTACTTC. Its protein is CASSESGAYEQYF.

This sequence joins TRBV6-1 and TRBJ2-7; 10 nucleotides agree with TRBD1. V shed 6 bases and J 7 bases; nucleotides not matched to a gene: 12. The CDR3 consists of 15 residues. Germline V gene data show CDR1 as MNHNS and CDR2 as SASEGT. The DNA for the CDR3 is TGTGCCAGCAGACAGCGACAGGGGGCTTTCGGGGAGCAGTACTTC. This gives the protein CASRQRQGAFGEQYF.

The chain joins TRBV13 to TRBJ2-1, with TRBD2 matching 9 bases. The germline CDR1 and CDR2 sequences are PRHDT and FYEKMQ (reference sequence). There are 18 residues in the CDR3. Trimming cost V 5 bases and J 3 bases; bases outside gene matches: 14. The CDR3 loop reads CASSTPRVASGIYNEQFF. As DNA, the CDR3 is TGTGCCAGCAGCACCCCGCGGGTTGCTAGCGGGATCTACAATGAGCAGTTCTTC.

The CDR3 coding sequence is TGTGCCAGCAGCTTCCTAGCGGGAGGCACCGCCTACGAGCAGTACTTC. Translating it yields CASSFLAGGTAYEQYF. V usage is TRBV13 and J usage is TRBJ2-7, with 11 bases identical to TRBD2. Per the germline V gene, CDR1 is PRHDT and CDR2 is FYEKMQ (reference sequence). Losses at the gene ends were 3 bases for V and 2 bases for J; bases not matched to a gene: 6. CDR3 length: 16 amino acids.